This T cell receptor beta chain was sequenced for a study of shared clonotypes between healthy human individuals. CDR3 length equals 14 residues. Per germline, CDR1 LGHNA and CDR2 YNFKEQ. Germline trimming cut 6 bases from V and 5 bases from J; bases unmatched to any gene: 4. The assay was immunoSEQ multiplex PCR, and TCRdb's table has in-frame clones only and misses some. The sample has millions of clones, approximately 92% seen once. A single count supports this clone. This TCR was sampled from a man between 18 and 29 years old in good health. Sequences were obtained from naive CD4+ T cells sorted from blood. Subset meaning: CD45RA+ positively selected. The chain couples TRBV4-2 to TRBJ2-5, with 12 bases matching TRBD2. CDR3 in DNA: TGTGCCAGCAGTTCTAGCGGGGGGGCGGAGACCCAGTACTTC. Translated: CASSSSGGAETQYF.